This T cell receptor beta chain was observed in a study of T-cell reconstitution after alpha-beta-depleted transplantation in children (dated by TCRdb to the mid-2010s). About the investigation overall: Using TCR repertoire profiling, the study quantitatively followed how T-cell immune reconstitution unfolded in children after TCRalphabeta/CD19-depleted allogeneic hematopoietic cell transplantation. What the work shows at the level of the full study, not this receptor alone: About two months after transplant, the apparently early recovery of alphabetaT-cell counts reportedly depended on just several hundred clones that had expanded rapidly and came from non-depleted graft cells. Hyperexpanded clone frequencies declined over subsequent months; after one year, T-cell counts and TCRbeta diversity were mostly attributed to newly produced T cells. In some patients, the high TCRbeta diversity seen at day 60 was put down to recipient T cells and intrathymic progenitors that had survived conditioning.

The germline V gene provides CDR1 SGHRS and CDR2 YFSETQ. After removal of 0 bases from V and 5 bases from J, the junction retains 2 bases not matched to a gene. Spanning cysteine to phenylalanine, the CDR3 consists of 14 amino acids. The entry retains the CDR3 DNA only, 42 bases that are in frame from base 1. Reading the label with the study, this specimen's treatment or condition is: allogeneic hematopoietic cell transplantation with graft depleted of TCRalphabeta T cells and CD19 B cells. Transplant recipients were children who received TCRalphabeta/CD19-depleted allogeneic hematopoietic cell grafts. Libraries were constructed by PCR. For sequencing, an Illumina HiSeq 2500 was employed. Molecular barcoding was employed in the preparation of TCR libraries, with unique molecular identifiers being used to normalize TCRbeta repertoire quantification. The public reads were run again by TCRdb, first through fastp at Q25 and then through MiXCR, and only productive beta chains were kept. Identical CDR3 proteins give one entry, which carries the most common genes and DNA. This sample is represented by hundreds of thousands of distinct CDR3 sequences; over 10% of them were singletons. Around 0.76% of the sample goes to the ten largest clones.

This clonotype appeared a few times. It has no known antigen specificity. Per-base quality was not reported, and no clone a single base away is much larger than it. Recombination joined TRBV5-1 with TRBJ2-3, with 8 central nucleotides matching TRBD2. Sequencing was performed on PBMCs, taken before TCRalphabeta/CD19-depleted stem cell transplant. The origin of this receptor is a girl aged 2 to 10 with congenital amegakaryocytic thrombocytopenia, due to receive a stem cell transplant. The DNA reads as follows: TGCGCCAGCAGCTTGGCCGGGAGGGGAGATACGCAGTATTTT. This sequence encodes CASSLAGRGDTQYF. Joined to the reference TRBV5-1 and TRBJ2-3 proteins, this CDR3 gives the full variable domain: KAGVTQTPRYLIKTRGQQVTLSCSPISGHRSVSWYQQTPGQGLQFLFEYFSETQRNKGNFPGRFSGRQFSNSRSEMNVSTLELGDSALYLCASSLAGRGDTQYFGPGTRLTVL.